Below are 19 T cell receptor beta chains sequenced from a single sample in a study of graft-versus-host responses after intestinal transplantation. The table came from immunoSEQ multiplex PCR; TCRdb's copy has only in-frame clones and leaves some out. The data show approximately 9,700 clones, 90% to 95% seen once. The specimen was bone marrow, collected approximately 520 days after intestinal transplantation. These receptors all stem from a human patient who received an intestinal transplant, so some T cells may come from the graft donor.

The chain employs TRBV5-1 and TRBJ1-4; no definite D call. The V end lost 0 bases, the J end lost 6 bases, and 6 bases lay between the germline ends. The germline CDR1 and CDR2 sequences are SGHRS and YFSETQ. The CDR3 totals 13 residues. CDR3 amino acids: CASSLELDEKLFF. CDR3 DNA: TGCGCCAGCAGCTTGGAGCTGGATGAAAAACTGTTTTTT. The full variable domain, rest sourced from reference TRBV5-1 and TRBJ1-4, is KAGVTQTPRYLIKTRGQQVTLSCSPISGHRSVSWYQQTPGQGLQFLFEYFSETQRNKGNFPGRFSGRQFSNSRSEMNVSTLELGDSALYLCASSLELDEKLFFGSGTQLSVL.

V usage is TRBV18 and J usage is TRBJ1-4; a possible D gene is TRBD1 (5 bases). The V gene lost 1 base and the J gene lost 5 bases, with 14 bases spanning the gap. The CDR3 covers 16 residues. Germline CDR1 KGHSH, CDR2 LQKENI. The CDR3 DNA reads as TGTGCCAGCTCACCACTTTTCAGGGATGGGAATGAAAAACTGTTTTTT. Translated, it gives CASSPLFRDGNEKLFF.

The chain carries TRBV6-5 and TRBJ2-7; 8 bases align to TRBD2. V shed 5 bases, J shed 3 bases, and the junction held 6 bases outside the gene matches. This CDR3 has 14 residues. Germline V gene lookup returns CDR1 MNHEY and CDR2 SVGAGI. CDR3 sequence reads: CASSMTGTSYEQYF. CDR3 sequence (DNA): TGTGCCAGCAGTATGACCGGGACTAGCTACGAGCAGTACTTC.

V is TRBV11-2 and J is TRBJ2-1, with unresolved D. Trimming left V 0 bases short and J 0 bases short, with 9 bases between. The CDR3 is 16 amino acids. Per germline, CDR1 SGHAT and CDR2 FQNNGV. CDR3 in DNA: TGTGCCAGCAGCTTAGATCCCCGAGACTCCTACAATGAGCAGTTCTTC. Translated, it gives CASSLDPRDSYNEQFF.

The chain has TRBV9 and TRBJ1-4; TRBD1 agrees at 10 bases. The J segment lost 7 bases and the V segment lost 4 bases, leaving 7 bases of the junction unmatched. The CDR3 runs 15 residues. In germline, CDR1 is SGDLS, CDR2 YYNGEE. CDR3 nucleotides: TGTGCCAGCAGCATTTCCGGGACAGGGGTTGAAAAACTGTTTTTT. Amino acids: CASSISGTGVEKLFF.

V and J are TRBV19 and TRBJ2-7; 9 nucleotides agree with TRBD2. Looked up from germline, CDR1 is LNHDA and CDR2 is SQIVND (reference sequence). J lost 0 bases, V lost 6 bases, and 3 bases had no gene match. CDR3 length equals 14 residues. CDR3 region: CASRLAGYSYEQYF. The CDR3 DNA follows: TGTGCCAGTAGACTAGCGGGCTACTCCTACGAGCAGTACTTC.

This clone was recorded only once. The rearrangement links TRBV5-4 to TRBJ2-7; the D gene could be TRBD1 or TRBD2 (6 bases each). Trimming took 4 bases from V and 3 from J, leaving 17 bases between them. The CDR3 loop spans 15 amino acids. The germline V gene has CDR1 SGHNT and CDR2 YYREEE (reference sequence). The chain's CDR3 is CASSQVGGLSYEQYF. The CDR3 coding sequence is TGTGCCAGCAGCCAAGTAGGGGGGCTCAGCTACGAGCAGTACTTC.

This clone was detected only once. The chain is built from TRBV27 and TRBJ2-5, with a possible D match to TRBD2 (7 bases). The length of the CDR3 is 16 residues. The germline V gene encodes CDR1 MNHEY and CDR2 SMNVEV (reference sequence). Trimming pared 8 bases from V and 3 bases from J, leaving 22 bases between. CDR3 region: CASSDYEGGGKETQYF. Here the CDR3 DNA reads TGTGCCAGCTCAGATTATGAGGGGGGGGGCAAAGAGACCCAGTACTTC.

The chain employs TRBV7-3 and TRBJ2-5; 12 nucleotides align to TRBD2. V gave up 1 base and J gave up 3 bases; unmatched junction bases: 9. CDR1 and CDR2 (germline): SGHTA, FQGTGA. The CDR3 extends over 18 amino acids. The CDR3 protein is CASSLMRLAGEAEETQYF. Written as DNA, the CDR3 is TGTGCCAGCAGCTTAATGCGACTAGCGGGGGAGGCGGAAGAGACCCAGTACTTC.

The CDR3 loop is CASSVGDRGGEKLFF. Written as DNA, the CDR3 is TGTGCCAGCAGTGTGGGGGACAGGGGCGGGGAAAAACTGTTTTTT. This sequence joins TRBV2 and TRBJ1-4; TRBD1 aligns across 10 bases. Germline CDR1 reads SNHLY; CDR2 reads FYNNEI. Trimming at V came to 4 bases and at J to 8 bases, leaving 7 bases not matched to a gene. This CDR3 is built from 15 residues.

The V gene is TRBV15, the J gene TRBJ2-3; 8 nucleotides match TRBD2. Germline lookup yields CDR1 LNHNV and CDR2 YYDKDF (reference sequence). The junction had 3 bases not matched to a gene; V was cut back by 4 bases and J by 3 bases. The CDR3 runs to 14 residues. CDR3 in DNA: TGTGCCACCAGCATAGAGCGGGAGACAGATACGCAGTATTTT. Amino acid sequence: CATSIERETDTQYF.

The chain carries TRBV7-1 and TRBJ2-5; D gene ambiguous. TRBV7-1 is identified as an open reading frame with a role that is uncertain. There are 12 residues in the CDR3. V was trimmed by 4 bases and J by 2 bases, leaving 5 bases between them. The CDR3 loop reads CASSYGQETQYF. In DNA, the CDR3 is TGTGCCAGCAGCTACGGACAAGAGACCCAGTACTTC.

The V and J genes are TRBV30 and TRBJ2-1; 11 bases align to TRBD2. With 2 bases clipped from V and 14 bases from J, the junction kept 5 bases outside the gene matches. Germline assignment: CDR1 GTSNPN and CDR2 SVGIG (reference sequence). This CDR3 has 12 amino acids. CDR3 sequence reads: CAWSTSGSREFF. The CDR3 DNA sequence: TGTGCCTGGAGTACTAGCGGGAGTCGGGAGTTCTTC.

The chain joins TRBV25-1 to TRBJ1-1; D gene unclear. V lost 6 bases, J lost 1 base, and 9 bases lay in between. Germline V lookup: CDR1 MGHDK, CDR2 SYGVNS. CDR3 length equals 13 residues. The CDR3: CASRADWNTEAFF. CDR3 bases: TGTGCCAGCAGGGCGGATTGGAACACTGAAGCTTTCTTT.

The chain is built from TRBV28 and TRBJ2-2; no firm D call. Germline-derived CDR1 and CDR2 are MDHEN and SYDVKM. V dropped 3 bases and J dropped 8 bases, with 16 bases sitting between them. This CDR3 region has 15 residues. CDR3 sequence (DNA): TGTGCCAGCAGTTTTGCCCCGCTTTTGACGGGGGAGCTGTTTTTT. Protein: CASSFAPLLTGELFF.

The chain couples TRBV9 to TRBJ1-1; D call uncertain. Germline assignment: CDR1 SGDLS and CDR2 YYNGEE. CDR3 length equals 13 residues. Trimming took 0 bases from V and 5 from J, leaving 8 bases between them. The CDR3 coding sequence is TGTGCCAGCAGCGTAGTTGGTGAGACTGAAGCTTTCTTT. Encoded protein: CASSVVGETEAFF.

The genes are TRBV7-8 and TRBJ1-5; tentative D call: TRBD1 (5 bases). The CDR3 spans 17 residues. Trimming took 0 bases from V and 5 from J, leaving 17 bases between them. Germline V gene sequence: CDR1 SGHVS, CDR2 FQNEAQ. This chain's CDR3 is CASSLAREGPHHQPQHF. The CDR3 bases are TGTGCCAGCAGCTTAGCGCGCGAGGGACCCCATCATCAGCCCCAGCATTTT.

J is TRBJ2-5 and V is TRBV2, with 10 bases that match TRBD2. Trimming at V came to 7 bases and at J to 5 bases, leaving 7 bases not matched to a gene. This CDR3 spans 14 amino acids. Germline V gene data show CDR1 as SNHLY and CDR2 as FYNNEI. The DNA of the CDR3 is TGTGCCAGCACTCCTAGCGGGAGCGGCGAGACCCAGTACTTC. Its protein is CASTPSGSGETQYF.

The rearrangement joins TRBV9 to TRBJ2-1; D unresolved. The CDR3 spans 14 residues. Trimming cost V 1 base and J 3 bases, with 8 bases left between them. Germline CDR1 is SGDLS and CDR2 is YYNGEE. The CDR3 is CASSVSPFYNEQFF. The CDR3 region has the DNA TGTGCCAGCAGCGTAAGCCCCTTCTACAATGAGCAGTTCTTC.